These 9 T cell receptor beta chains originate from one sample sequenced in a study of T cell responses to AZD1222 COVID-19 vaccine. Sequencing used immunoSEQ multiplex PCR; TCRdb keeps in-frame clones, though not all of them. The sample consists of 150,000 to 160,000 clones, 90% of them appearing once. The sequenced sample was peripheral blood, obtained 28 days after the second AZD1222 dose. These receptors came from an adult who received the AZD1222 COVID-19 vaccine.

The rearrangement joins TRBV11-2 to TRBJ2-7; D unresolved. The CDR3 covers 12 residues. The V end lost 5 bases, the J end lost 2 bases, and 7 bases lay between the germline ends. Germline-derived CDR1 and CDR2 are SGHAT and FQNNGV. In DNA form, the CDR3 reads TGTGCCAGCAGCCTTAACGCCTACGAGCAGTACTTC. This encodes CASSLNAYEQYF.

V and J are TRBV25-1 and TRBJ1-2; TRBD1 might be the D (6 bases). This CDR3 spans 15 amino acids. Germline assignment: CDR1 MGHDK and CDR2 SYGVNS. V lost 3 bases and J lost 2, with 13 bases in between. The CDR3 spells CASSDRGVSNYGYTF. The CDR3 DNA reads TGTGCCAGCAGTGACAGGGGTGTATCAAACTATGGCTACACCTTC.

The chain has TRBV18 and TRBJ2-1, with D uncertain. This CDR3 spans 13 amino acids. V lost 6 bases, J lost 0 bases, and 6 bases lay in between. Germline CDR1 reads KGHSH; CDR2 reads LQKENI. Here the CDR3 reads CASSGDSYNEQFF. CDR3 DNA: TGTGCCAGCTCCGGCGACTCCTACAATGAGCAGTTCTTC.

The chain links TRBV15 to TRBJ2-5, with 9 bases fitting TRBD1. Germline lookup yields CDR1 LNHNV and CDR2 YYDKDF (reference sequence). The CDR3 has 15 amino acids. V lost 5 bases, J lost 2 bases, and 6 bases stayed unmatched. CDR3 in amino acids: CATSGDRGIQETQYF. The CDR3 DNA reads TGTGCCACCAGCGGCGACAGGGGGATTCAAGAGACCCAGTACTTC.

V and J are TRBV28 and TRBJ1-6, with 8 bases fitting TRBD1. Germline V gives CDR1 MDHEN, CDR2 SYDVKM. The CDR3 is 16 residues long. V trimming: 5 bases; J trimming: 4 bases; junction bases outside the gene matches: 7. The CDR3 loop reads CASSPRTGPYNSPLHF. CDR3 sequence (DNA): TGTGCCAGCAGTCCACGGACAGGGCCTTATAATTCACCCCTCCACTTT.

V and J are TRBV15 and TRBJ2-7; D is undetermined. Germline lookup yields CDR1 LNHNV and CDR2 YYDKDF (reference sequence). Trimming removed 1 base at V and 1 base at J, with 8 bases between. The CDR3 spans 14 residues. CDR3 coding DNA: TGTGCCACCAGCAGAGGTCAGTTGTCCTACGAGCAGTACTTC. Its translation is CATSRGQLSYEQYF.

The J gene is TRBJ1-3, the V gene TRBV9; D is unclear. CDR3 length: 15 amino acids. Germline V lookup: CDR1 SGDLS, CDR2 YYNGEE. V dropped 3 bases and J dropped 2 bases, with 12 bases sitting between them. The CDR3 sequence: CASSAHGSAGNTIYF. The CDR3 DNA follows: TGTGCCAGCAGCGCTCACGGCAGCGCTGGAAACACCATATATTTT.

The chain recombines TRBV24-1 with TRBJ2-3; tentative D call: TRBD1 (5 bases). V was clipped by 5 bases and J by 4 bases, with 15 bases between them. The germline V gene has CDR1 KGHDR and CDR2 SFDVKD. The CDR3 length is 15 residues. CDR3 loop: CATSGSKRGADTQYF. CDR3 sequence (DNA): TGTGCCACCAGTGGTTCGAAAAGGGGCGCAGATACGCAGTATTTT.

The V gene is TRBV10-3, the J gene TRBJ1-4; D uncertain. V lost 9 bases to trimming and J lost 1 base, with 12 bases between them. Germline V gene lookup returns CDR1 ENHRY and CDR2 SYGVKD. The CDR3 sequence is 14 residues long. CDR3 loop: CAIVWTGTNEKLFF. The CDR3, as DNA: TGTGCCATTGTCTGGACGGGAACTAATGAAAAACTGTTTTTT.